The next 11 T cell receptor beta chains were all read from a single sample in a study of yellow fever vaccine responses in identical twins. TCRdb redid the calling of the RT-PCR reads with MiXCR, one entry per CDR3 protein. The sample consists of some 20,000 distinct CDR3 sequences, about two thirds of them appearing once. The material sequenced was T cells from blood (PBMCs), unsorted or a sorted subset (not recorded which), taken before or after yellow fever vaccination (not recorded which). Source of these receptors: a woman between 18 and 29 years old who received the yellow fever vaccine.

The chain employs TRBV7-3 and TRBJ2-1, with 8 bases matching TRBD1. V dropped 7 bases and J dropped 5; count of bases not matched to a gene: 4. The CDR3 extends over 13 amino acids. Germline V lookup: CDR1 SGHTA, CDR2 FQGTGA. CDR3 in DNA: TGTGCCAGCACCGAGACAGGGGACAATGAGCAGTTCTTC. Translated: CASTETGDNEQFF.

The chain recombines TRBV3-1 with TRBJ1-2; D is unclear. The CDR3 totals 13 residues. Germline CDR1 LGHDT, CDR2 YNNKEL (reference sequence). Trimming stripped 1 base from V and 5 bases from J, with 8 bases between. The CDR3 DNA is TGTGCCAGCAGCCAAGCTACGCCATATGGCTACACCTTC. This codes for CASSQATPYGYTF.

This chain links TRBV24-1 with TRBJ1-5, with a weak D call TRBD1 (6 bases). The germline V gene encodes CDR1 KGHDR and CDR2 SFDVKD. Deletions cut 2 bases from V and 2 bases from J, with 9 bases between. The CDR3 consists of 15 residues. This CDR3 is CATSDSGAGNQPQHF. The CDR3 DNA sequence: TGTGCCACCAGTGATTCAGGGGCGGGCAATCAGCCCCAGCATTTT.

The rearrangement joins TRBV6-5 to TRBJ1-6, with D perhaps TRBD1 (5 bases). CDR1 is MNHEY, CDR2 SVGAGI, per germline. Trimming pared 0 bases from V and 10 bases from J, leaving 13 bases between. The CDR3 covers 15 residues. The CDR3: CASSYSSEGSSPLHF. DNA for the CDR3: TGTGCCAGCAGTTACTCGTCGGAGGGGTCCTCACCCCTCCACTTT.

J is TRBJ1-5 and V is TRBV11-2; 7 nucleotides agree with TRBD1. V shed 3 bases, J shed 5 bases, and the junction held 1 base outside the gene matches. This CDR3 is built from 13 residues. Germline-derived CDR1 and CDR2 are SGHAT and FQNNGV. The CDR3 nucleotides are TGTGCCAGCAGCTTGCAGGGGGATCAGCCCCAGCATTTT. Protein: CASSLQGDQPQHF.

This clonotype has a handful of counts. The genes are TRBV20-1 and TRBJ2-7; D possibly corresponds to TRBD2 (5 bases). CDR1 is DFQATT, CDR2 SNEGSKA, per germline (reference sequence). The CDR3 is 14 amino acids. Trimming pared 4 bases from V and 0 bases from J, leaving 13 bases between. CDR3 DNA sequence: TGCAGTGCTACAACACATAGCGTCTCCTACGAGCAGTACTTC. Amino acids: CSATTHSVSYEQYF.

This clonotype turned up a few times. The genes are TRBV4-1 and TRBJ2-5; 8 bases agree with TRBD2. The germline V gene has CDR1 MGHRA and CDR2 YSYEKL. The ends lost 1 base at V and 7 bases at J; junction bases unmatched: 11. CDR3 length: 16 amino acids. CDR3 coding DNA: TGCGCCAGCAGCCAAGTACGGGCGGGGGGCCTCTTGACCCAGTACTTC. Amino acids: CASSQVRAGGLLTQYF.

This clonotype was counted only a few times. This CDR3 reads CASSHRAGGYTGELFF. CDR3 bases: TGTGCCAGCAGCCACCGGGCAGGGGGCTACACCGGGGAGCTGTTTTTT. The chain is built from TRBV7-6 and TRBJ2-2, with TRBD1 matching 8 bases. Looked up from germline, CDR1 is SGHVS and CDR2 is FNYEAQ. The CDR3 length is 16 residues. With V trimmed by 5 bases and J by 3 bases, 8 bases remained unmatched.

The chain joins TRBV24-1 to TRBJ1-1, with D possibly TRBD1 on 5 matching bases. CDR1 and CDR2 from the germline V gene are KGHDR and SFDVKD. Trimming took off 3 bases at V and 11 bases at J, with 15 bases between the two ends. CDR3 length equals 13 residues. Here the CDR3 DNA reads TGTGCCACCAGTGATGGGGGACCCAAAGAGGCTTTCTTT. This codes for CATSDGGPKEAFF.

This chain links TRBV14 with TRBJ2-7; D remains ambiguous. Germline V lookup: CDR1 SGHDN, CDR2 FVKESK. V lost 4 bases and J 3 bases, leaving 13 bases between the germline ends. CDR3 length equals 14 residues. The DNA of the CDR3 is TGTGCCAGCAGCCGAGTCGGGTTTCTCTACGAGCAGTACTTC. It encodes CASSRVGFLYEQYF. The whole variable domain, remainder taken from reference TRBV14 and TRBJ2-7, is EAGVTQFPSHSVIEKGQTVTLRCDPISGHDNLYWYRRVMGKEIKFLLHFVKESKQDESGMPNNRFLAERTGGTYSTLKVQPAELEDSGVYFCASSRVGFLYEQYFGPGTRLTVT.

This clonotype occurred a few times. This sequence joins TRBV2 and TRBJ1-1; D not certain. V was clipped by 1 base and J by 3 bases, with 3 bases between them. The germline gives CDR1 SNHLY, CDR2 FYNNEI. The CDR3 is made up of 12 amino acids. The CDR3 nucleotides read TGTGCCAGCAGTGAAGGGGACACTGAAGCTTTCTTT. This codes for CASSEGDTEAFF.